Listed below are T cell receptor beta chains from one sample, sequenced in a study of cytomegalovirus exposure and HLA in healthy donors. The protocol was immunoSEQ multiplex PCR, while the TCRdb copy is restricted to in-frame clones and leaves out a portion. This table holds roughly 120,000 clones, roughly 86% found once. Sequences were obtained from PBMCs. All receptors derive from a man younger than 30 in good health and CMV-seronegative. CDR3s include the opening cysteine and the closing phenylalanine or tryptophan. The order of the fields is D gene, clone size, J gene, V gene, CDR3 DNA, CDR3 protein. The D gene is left open where the match is weak. Not every row has a clone size; where given, it reads once, few, many or a size class.

D gene: TRBD1; clone size: -; J gene: TRBJ1-1; V gene: TRBV9; CDR3 DNA: TGTGCCAGCAGCGCTGGGGGACAGGGGGCCGAAGCTTTCTTT; CDR3 protein: CASSAGGQGAEAFF
D gene: -; clone size: -; J gene: TRBJ1-1; V gene: TRBV6-5; CDR3 DNA: TGTGCCAGCAGTTACTCTGGCCGTGAAGCTTTCTTT; CDR3 protein: CASSYSGREAFF
D gene: -; clone size: once; J gene: TRBJ2-7; V gene: TRBV29-1; CDR3 DNA: TGCAGCGTTGTAGGCCCCGACCGGGACGAGCAGTACTTC; CDR3 protein: CSVVGPDRDEQYF
D gene: TRBD2; clone size: -; J gene: TRBJ2-7; V gene: TRBV19; CDR3 DNA: TGTGCCAGTAGTTCCTCACCGGGACTAGCGGGAGTACACGAGCAGTACTTC; CDR3 protein: CASSSSPGLAGVHEQYF
D gene: TRBD1; clone size: -; J gene: TRBJ2-7; V gene: TRBV5-4; CDR3 DNA: TGTGCCAGCAGCCCCCGGGACAGCCCCAGGGACGAGCAGTACTTC; CDR3 protein: CASSPRDSPRDEQYF
D gene: TRBD1; clone size: -; J gene: TRBJ1-2; V gene: TRBV7-9; CDR3 DNA: TGTGCCAGCAGCGAGGGACAGGGGGAGTATGGCTACACCTTC; CDR3 protein: CASSEGQGEYGYTF
D gene: TRBD1; clone size: -; J gene: TRBJ2-2; V gene: TRBV5-6; CDR3 DNA: TGTGCCAGCATCGATACCGGGACAGGCACCGGGGAGCTGTTTTTT; CDR3 protein: CASIDTGTGTGELFF
D gene: -; clone size: -; J gene: TRBJ2-1; V gene: TRBV9; CDR3 DNA: TGTGCCAGCAGCGGTGGCGGAGCCAGCTCCTACAATGAGCAGTTCTTC; CDR3 protein: CASSGGGASSYNEQFF
D gene: TRBD2; clone size: once; J gene: TRBJ2-7; V gene: TRBV2; CDR3 DNA: TGTGCCAGCAGACTTAGGGGGACTAGCCACCTAGAGCAGTACTTC; CDR3 protein: CASRLRGTSHLEQYF
D gene: TRBD1; clone size: -; J gene: TRBJ1-5; V gene: TRBV6-1; CDR3 DNA: TGTGCCAGCAGTGAATGGACAGGGGGCTCGAATCAGCCCCAGCATTTT; CDR3 protein: CASSEWTGGSNQPQHF
D gene: -; clone size: -; J gene: TRBJ2-5; V gene: TRBV5-6; CDR3 DNA: TGTGCCAGCAGCTCCGGCGGGGCCGCCCTACAAGAGACCCAGTACTTC; CDR3 protein: CASSSGGAALQETQYF
D gene: -; clone size: few; J gene: TRBJ2-7; V gene: TRBV30; CDR3 DNA: TGTGCCTGGAGTCTAGGTGCAGGGCCCCGCGTCGAGCAGTACTTC; CDR3 protein: CAWSLGAGPRVEQYF
D gene: TRBD1; clone size: -; J gene: TRBJ1-2; V gene: TRBV6-5; CDR3 DNA: TGTGCCAGCAGTTACACCTCGGGACAGCATAACTATGGCTACACCTTC; CDR3 protein: CASSYTSGQHNYGYTF
D gene: -; clone size: -; J gene: TRBJ1-4; V gene: TRBV4-2; CDR3 DNA: TGTGCCAGCAGCCAAGATTATCGCTACTCGCCTAATGAAAAACTGTTTTTT; CDR3 protein: CASSQDYRYSPNEKLFF
D gene: TRBD2; clone size: -; J gene: TRBJ2-7; V gene: TRBV30; CDR3 DNA: TGTGCCTGGAGCCTCTTCAGGACTAGCGGGAGGGGCTACGAGCAGTACTTC; CDR3 protein: CAWSLFRTSGRGYEQYF
D gene: TRBD1; clone size: -; J gene: TRBJ2-7; V gene: TRBV19; CDR3 DNA: TGTGCCAGTAGTACGGGACAGTGGGAGCAGTACTTC; CDR3 protein: CASSTGQWEQYF
D gene: TRBD1; clone size: -; J gene: TRBJ1-2; V gene: TRBV13; CDR3 DNA: TGTGCCAGCAGCGAGGGGACAGGTAACTATGGCTACACCTTC; CDR3 protein: CASSEGTGNYGYTF
D gene: -; clone size: -; J gene: TRBJ1-2; V gene: TRBV19; CDR3 DNA: TGTGCCAGTAGTACAGCCGGGCCGGGGAGTTTCTATGGCTACACCTTC; CDR3 protein: CASSTAGPGSFYGYTF
D gene: -; clone size: once; J gene: TRBJ2-2; V gene: TRBV15; CDR3 DNA: TGTGCCACCAGCAGAGACAGATTCACCGGGGAGCTGTTTTTT; CDR3 protein: CATSRDRFTGELFF
D gene: TRBD2; clone size: -; J gene: TRBJ2-1; V gene: TRBV5-1; CDR3 DNA: TGCGCCAGCAACGAGGGACTACTAGCGGGAAACAATGAGCAGTTCTTC; CDR3 protein: CASNEGLLAGNNEQFF
D gene: -; clone size: -; J gene: TRBJ2-2; V gene: TRBV30; CDR3 DNA: TGTGCCTGGGGGGGGAGTAACACCGGGGAGCTGTTTTTT; CDR3 protein: CAWGGSNTGELFF
D gene: -; clone size: -; J gene: TRBJ1-2; V gene: TRBV2; CDR3 DNA: TGTGCCGAAGTGAGGCTGTCCTATGGCTACACCTTC; CDR3 protein: CAEVRLSYGYTF
D gene: TRBD1; clone size: -; J gene: TRBJ1-2; V gene: TRBV6-5; CDR3 DNA: TGTGCCAGCAGCACAGGGGCTGGGAAGGGTGGCTACACCTTC; CDR3 protein: CASSTGAGKGGYTF
D gene: -; clone size: -; J gene: TRBJ2-7; V gene: TRBV2; CDR3 DNA: TGTGCCAGCAGTGAGGGCTTACCCCCCCCCGAGCAGTACTTC; CDR3 protein: CASSEGLPPPEQYF
D gene: -; clone size: -; J gene: TRBJ2-7; V gene: TRBV7-7; CDR3 DNA: TGTGCTAGCAGCGTCAGGTCTACCTACGAGCAGTACTTC; CDR3 protein: CASSVRSTYEQYF
D gene: TRBD2; clone size: -; J gene: TRBJ2-7; V gene: TRBV10-3; CDR3 DNA: TGTGCCATCAGTAGGACTAGCGGGTCCTCCTACGAGCAGTACTTC; CDR3 protein: CAISRTSGSSYEQYF
D gene: TRBD2; clone size: -; J gene: TRBJ2-2; V gene: TRBV5-1; CDR3 DNA: TGCGCCAGCAGCCCCTTCACTAGCGGGGTACCGAGGGAGCTGTTTTTT; CDR3 protein: CASSPFTSGVPRELFF
D gene: TRBD2; clone size: -; J gene: TRBJ2-3; V gene: TRBV7-9; CDR3 DNA: TGTGCCAGCAGCTTCTTTGCGGGGGGCCTTTCAGATACGCAGTATTTT; CDR3 protein: CASSFFAGGLSDTQYF
D gene: -; clone size: few; J gene: TRBJ1-1; V gene: TRBV9; CDR3 DNA: TGTGCCAGCAGCGCCTCGCGCAGGGACACTGAAGCTTTCTTT; CDR3 protein: CASSASRRDTEAFF
D gene: -; clone size: -; J gene: TRBJ2-2; V gene: TRBV6-5; CDR3 DNA: TGTGCCAGCAGTTACTCAAGGGGTTTTGACACCGGGGAGCTGTTTTTT; CDR3 protein: CASSYSRGFDTGELFF
D gene: -; clone size: -; J gene: TRBJ2-7; V gene: TRBV2; CDR3 DNA: TGTGCCAGCAGTCATGGACACTATATTACCTACGAGCAGTACTTC; CDR3 protein: CASSHGHYITYEQYF
D gene: -; clone size: -; J gene: TRBJ1-1; V gene: TRBV13; CDR3 DNA: TGTGCCAGCAGCTTAGAAGGGGGTAGGGCGGCCGCTTTCTTT; CDR3 protein: CASSLEGGRAAAFF
D gene: TRBD1; clone size: -; J gene: TRBJ1-2; V gene: TRBV15; CDR3 DNA: TGTGCCACCAGCAAACCGGGACAGGGTCCCGTTGGGGGCTACACCTTC; CDR3 protein: CATSKPGQGPVGGYTF
D gene: TRBD1; clone size: -; J gene: TRBJ1-5; V gene: TRBV4-1; CDR3 DNA: TGCGCCAGCAGCTACGGGACAGGGGTCAATCAGCCCCAGCATTTT; CDR3 protein: CASSYGTGVNQPQHF
D gene: TRBD1; clone size: -; J gene: TRBJ1-6; V gene: TRBV7-9; CDR3 DNA: TGTGCCAGCAGCTACGGGGACAGGACGAACTCACCCCTCCACTTT; CDR3 protein: CASSYGDRTNSPLHF
D gene: -; clone size: -; J gene: TRBJ1-2; V gene: TRBV30; CDR3 DNA: TGTGCCTGGAGTGTACTCTTAGGGCAGGGCGGCTACACCTTC; CDR3 protein: CAWSVLLGQGGYTF
D gene: -; clone size: few; J gene: TRBJ1-2; V gene: TRBV13; CDR3 DNA: TGTGCCAGCAGCTTAGTAAGAGCTAACTATGGCTACACCTTC; CDR3 protein: CASSLVRANYGYTF
D gene: TRBD1; clone size: once; J gene: TRBJ2-3; V gene: TRBV14; CDR3 DNA: TGTGCCAGCAGCCGCCGGGACAGGGGTGCAGTAGTAGCAGATACGCAGTATTTT; CDR3 protein: CASSRRDRGAVVADTQYF
D gene: -; clone size: -; J gene: TRBJ1-5; V gene: TRBV19; CDR3 DNA: TGTGCCAGTAGTATGGGGCCTGGCAGCGCCAATCAGCCCCAGCATTTT; CDR3 protein: CASSMGPGSANQPQHF
D gene: TRBD2; clone size: -; J gene: TRBJ2-3; V gene: TRBV6-1; CDR3 DNA: TGTGCCAGCCCCCTAGCGGGAGGCACAGATACGCAGTATTTT; CDR3 protein: CASPLAGGTDTQYF
D gene: TRBD1; clone size: -; J gene: TRBJ2-1; V gene: TRBV5-1; CDR3 DNA: TGCGCCAGCAGCTTGGTGGACAGGGGATTCCACAATGAGCAGTTCTTC; CDR3 protein: CASSLVDRGFHNEQFF
D gene: TRBD1; clone size: -; J gene: TRBJ2-1; V gene: TRBV6-1; CDR3 DNA: TGTGCCAGCAGTGGACAGGGGGCCCGGGGGAATGAGCAGTTCTTC; CDR3 protein: CASSGQGARGNEQFF
D gene: TRBD2; clone size: -; J gene: TRBJ2-2; V gene: TRBV25-1; CDR3 DNA: TGTGCCAGCAGTGACTCGGGACTAGCGGTTTTCACCGGGGAGCTGTTTTTT; CDR3 protein: CASSDSGLAVFTGELFF
D gene: -; clone size: -; J gene: TRBJ2-7; V gene: TRBV5-1; CDR3 DNA: TGCGCCAGCAGCTTGAGAGGTTCGACCTACGAGCAGTACTTC; CDR3 protein: CASSLRGSTYEQYF
D gene: -; clone size: once; J gene: TRBJ2-6; V gene: TRBV25-1; CDR3 DNA: TGTGCCAGCACCTCATTTACAGGTTACTCTGGGGCCAACGTCCTGACTTTC; CDR3 protein: CASTSFTGYSGANVLTF
D gene: -; clone size: -; J gene: TRBJ1-5; V gene: TRBV6-6; CDR3 DNA: TGTGCCAGCAGGCGAAACGAAAATAATCAGCCCCAGCATTTT; CDR3 protein: CASRRNENNQPQHF
D gene: TRBD1; clone size: -; J gene: TRBJ2-3; V gene: TRBV12-5; CDR3 DNA: TGTGCTAGTGGTTTGCAGACAGGGAAGGTCGCAGATACGCAGTATTTT; CDR3 protein: CASGLQTGKVADTQYF
D gene: -; clone size: few; J gene: TRBJ2-7; V gene: TRBV27; CDR3 DNA: TGTGCCAGCAGTTTATGGTCTACTGCCTACGAGCAGTACTTC; CDR3 protein: CASSLWSTAYEQYF
D gene: -; clone size: -; J gene: TRBJ1-6; V gene: TRBV18; CDR3 DNA: TGTGCCAGCTCATCTGGACAGAGGTCACCCCTCCACTTT; CDR3 protein: CASSSGQRSPLHF
D gene: TRBD1; clone size: once; J gene: TRBJ1-1; V gene: TRBV12-5; CDR3 DNA: TGTGCTAGTGGTTGGGGGACAGGCGAGAGGAACACTGAAGCTTTCTTT; CDR3 protein: CASGWGTGERNTEAFF
D gene: TRBD2; clone size: -; J gene: TRBJ2-1; V gene: TRBV4-2; CDR3 DNA: TGTGCCAGCAGCCAAGATATTGGGGCGGGAGGGGCCTACAATGAGCAGTTCTTC; CDR3 protein: CASSQDIGAGGAYNEQFF
D gene: -; clone size: few; J gene: TRBJ1-3; V gene: TRBV7-8; CDR3 DNA: TGTGCCAGCAGTCACGGGAGGGTCCGAAACACCATATATTTT; CDR3 protein: CASSHGRVRNTIYF